This TCR beta chain was profiled in a study of control samples from healthy donors and cancer patients. V was shortened by 3 bases and J by 5 bases, with 13 bases between the two germline ends. This CDR3 comprises 14 residues. Per the germline V gene, CDR1 is LGHNA and CDR2 is YSLEER. Using immunoSEQ multiplex PCR, the repertoire was profiled, and TCRdb retains in-frame clones only, with some absent. This table lists some 180,000 clones. The V call is TRBV4-3, the J call TRBJ2-5; D gene unclear. The TCR comes from a woman aged 25 to 39 in good health. Sequences were obtained from blood. For the CDR3, the DNA is TGCGCCAGCAGCCATAGTCCCCCCTCGGAGACCCAGTACTTC. Encoded protein: CASSHSPPSETQYF.